This TCR beta chain was retrieved from a study of T cell responses to AZD1222 COVID-19 vaccine. Study-level findings and limits: The breadth and depth of Spike-specific TCRs increased once two AZD1222 doses had been given. After the peak T cell response, and only then, were repertoires sampled.

V lost 0 bases and J 1 base, leaving 17 bases between the germline ends. There are 18 residues in the CDR3. Germline CDR1 is SGHKS and CDR2 is YYEKEE (reference sequence). Assay used: immunoSEQ multiplex PCR; TCRdb lists only in-frame clones, some missing. The data hold 100,000 to 150,000 clones, with just over 90% observed a single time. Concerning this clone: What it binds is not known.

This rearrangement joins TRBV5-5 to TRBJ2-1; a possible D gene is TRBD2 (5 bases). The clonotype originates from an adult in good health. The input for sequencing was peripheral blood, taken on day 0 of AZD1222 vaccination. The CDR3 coding sequence is TGTGCCAGCAGCTTGGGCCTGATGAGGGTTCGTTCCTACAATGAGCAGTTCTTC. Its translation: CASSLGLMRVRSYNEQFF.